This T cell receptor (beta chain) is drawn from a study of CD8 T cells in ankylosing spondylitis. General study points: Disease-linked clones reportedly concentrated significantly in matched ankylosing spondylitis synovial fluid. Clones linked to disease, bearing a CD8+ phenotype, were relatively rare in peripheral blood. There was a TCR beta motif, made of fewer than 10 highly homologous variants, that appeared characteristic of ankylosing spondylitis blood.

This CDR3 spans 14 amino acids. Trimming pared 7 bases from V and 5 bases from J, leaving 17 bases between. Germline V gene sequence: CDR1 MNHNS, CDR2 SASEGT. Generation of TCR beta libraries employed quantitative 5'-RACE incorporating molecular barcodes. Using its own MiXCR run on the 5' RACE reads, TCRdb lists one record per CDR3 protein. Altogether 210,000 or so distinct CDR3 sequences are present, under 30% being singletons, with the ten largest covering more than 6.5%. The table lists this clonotype with many counts. Antigen unknown. The receptor was derived from a male donor with ankylosing spondylitis or in good health (not recorded which). Sequencing input: blood, either unsorted or a sorted T cell fraction (not recorded which). This chain links TRBV6-1 with TRBJ1-1; D is possibly TRBD1 (5 bases). CDR3 loop: CASKGEGKGTEAFF. In nucleotides, the CDR3 is TGTGCCAGCAAGGGAGAGGGCAAGGGGACTGAAGCTTTCTTT.